This T cell receptor beta chain was recovered during a study of blood T cell repertoires in COVID-19. Looking at the study overall: Samples taken during acute and convalescent COVID-19 were collected in the United States, Italy and Spain. PBMCs, B-cell-depleted T cells, or T cells were the source of the cDNA or gDNA that made up the material.

Study processing details: Amplification with reference gene primers provided the estimates of nucleated cell counts. The method was immunoSEQ multiplex PCR; TCRdb's version includes in-frame clones alone and lacks a portion of them. The DNA gave D and trimming, while V, J and clone size come from that table. The sample lists 50,000 to 65,000 clones; roughly 74% were seen once. V was pared by 0 bases and J by 4 bases, with 10 bases between. Germline loops: CDR1 LNHDA, CDR2 SQIVND (reference sequence). This CDR3 region has 15 residues. This TCR was sampled from a woman older than 75 with acute or convalescent COVID-19. This rearrangement joins TRBV19 to TRBJ1-5; no reliable D call. The sequenced material came from peripheral blood. CDR3 sequence reads: CASSIDASVNQPQHF. CDR3 nucleotides: TGTGCCAGTAGTATAGATGCTTCGGTGAATCAGCCCCAGCATTTT.